The present entry profiles one T cell receptor (beta chain) with its context. This record belongs to a study of shared clonotypes between healthy human individuals. Sequencing was performed with immunoSEQ multiplex PCR; in TCRdb, only in-frame clones are kept and a portion is missing. The sample yields over 2 million clones, about 90% seen once. The TCR sequence derives from a man aged 18 to 30 in good health. Some clones in this sample may be carry-over from other donors' samples. The material sequenced was naive CD4+ T cells from PBMCs. This sample's subset: CD45RA+ positively selected.

The CDR3 is CASSWAGASGANVLTF. CDR3 DNA: TGCGCCAGCAGCTGGGCAGGGGCCTCTGGGGCCAACGTCCTGACTTTC. The chain employs TRBV5-1 and TRBJ2-6; D may be TRBD1 (6 bases). CDR1 SGHRS and CDR2 YFSETQ come from the germline V gene. The germline V and J ends were trimmed by 3 bases and 0 bases, with 10 bases remaining between them. The CDR3 length is 16 residues.